What follows are 10 T cell receptor beta chains derived from one specimen sequenced in a study of OX40 agonist ivuxolimab in advanced cancers. Library preparation was by the immunoSEQ multiplex PCR assay. Not all clones reach the TCRdb copy of this immuneACCESS table, which keeps in-frame sequences only. Checked studies attribute under half of the gap to unresolved V genes and leave the rest unexplained. This sample holds 70,000 or so clones; approximately 80% were observed only once. Of the sample, 1.1% is held by the ten largest clones. Sample: CD4+ or CD8+ T cells sorted from blood, taken in a trial of the OX40 agonist ivuxolimab. These receptors were collected from an adult with an advanced solid tumor such as melanoma, head and neck, liver or kidney cancer.

The rearrangement joins TRBV6-6 to TRBJ2-7, with 7 bases aligning to TRBD2. Germline V gene sequence: CDR1 MNHNY, CDR2 SVGAGI (reference sequence). The length of the CDR3 is 14 residues. V gave up 5 bases and J gave up 2 bases; unmatched junction bases: 6. The CDR3: CASSGGTNPYEQYF. Here the CDR3 DNA reads TGTGCCAGCAGTGGAGGGACTAATCCCTACGAGCAGTACTTC.

The chain couples TRBV7-2 to TRBJ2-3; no definite D call. CDR1 is SGHTA, CDR2 FQGNSA, per germline. The germline V and J ends were trimmed by 0 bases and 6 bases, with 10 bases remaining between them. The CDR3 is 14 amino acids. For the CDR3, the DNA is TGTGCCAGCAGCTTAGCGGCACCCCCGGATACGCAGTATTTT. Encoded protein: CASSLAAPPDTQYF.

The V and J genes are TRBV10-2 and TRBJ2-7; D unclear. From germline, CDR1 is WSHSY and CDR2 SAAADI. Trimming removed 4 bases from V and 3 bases from J, with 10 bases in between. This CDR3 has 13 amino acids. CDR3 in amino acids: CASSVVRDYEQYF. Written as DNA, the CDR3 is TGCGCCAGCAGTGTGGTCCGAGACTACGAGCAGTACTTC.

For the CDR3, the DNA is TGTGCCAGCAGCGTAGACCCTACGGGTAACTATGGCTACACCTTC. Protein product: CASSVDPTGNYGYTF. The chain carries TRBV9 and TRBJ1-2; unclear D gene. Trimming pared 0 bases from V and 1 base from J, leaving 10 bases between. This CDR3 is 15 amino acids long. Germline lookup yields CDR1 SGDLS and CDR2 YYNGEE.

This chain uses TRBV12-5 with TRBJ2-3, with 9 bases fitting TRBD1. V dropped 6 bases and J dropped 6; count of bases not matched to a gene: 10. Looked up from germline, CDR1 is LGHNT and CDR2 is FRNRAP. The CDR3 extends over 15 amino acids. DNA of the CDR3: TGTGCTAGTGGCCGCGGGGACAGGGTCTTGGATACGCAGTATTTT. This gives the protein CASGRGDRVLDTQYF.

V is TRBV28 and J is TRBJ1-2, with 9 nucleotides matching TRBD1. CDR1 is MDHEN and CDR2 is SYDVKM in the germline V gene. The CDR3 has 17 amino acids. V lost 4 bases, J lost 8 bases, and 17 bases stayed unmatched. The CDR3 bases are TGTGCCAGCAGTTCACCCGGGTCGGGACAGGGTCGGAAGGGCTACACCTTC. Residues: CASSSPGSGQGRKGYTF.

The chain uses TRBV5-6 and TRBJ2-7, with unresolved D. Germline V gene sequence: CDR1 SGHDT, CDR2 YYEEEE. This CDR3 region has 14 residues. V was shortened by 0 bases and J by 0 bases, with 7 bases between the two germline ends. The CDR3 reads CASSLGGTSYEQYF. The CDR3 DNA follows: TGTGCCAGCAGCTTGGGGGGTACCTCCTACGAGCAGTACTTC.

This clone was recorded only once. This chain links TRBV28 with TRBJ1-1, with a weak D call TRBD1 (5 bases). Germline V gene sequence: CDR1 MDHEN, CDR2 SYDVKM. CDR3 length equals 15 residues. The ends were cut back, 5 bases at V and 0 bases at J, with 13 bases in the middle. The CDR3 spells CASSIMRGVNTEAFF. The CDR3 nucleotides read TGTGCCAGCAGTATTATGAGGGGCGTGAACACTGAAGCTTTCTTT.

The chain joins TRBV10-1 to TRBJ1-2; D is possibly TRBD1 (5 bases). V was cut by 2 bases and J by 2 bases, with 9 bases left in between. Germline CDR1 and CDR2: WNHNN and SYGVQD (reference sequence). CDR3 length: 14 amino acids. CDR3 residues: CASSEGAGNYGYTF. CDR3 nucleotides: TGCGCCAGCAGTGAGGGCGCAGGGAACTATGGCTACACCTTC.

The chain recombines TRBV5-5 with TRBJ1-1; 9 bases fit TRBD1. CDR1 and CDR2 from the germline V gene are SGHKS and YYEKEE (reference sequence). Losses at the gene ends were 6 bases for V and 11 bases for J; bases not matched to a gene: 11. The CDR3 sequence is 13 residues long. The CDR3, as DNA: TGTGCCAGCACCCAATTGACGACAGGGGGGGCTTTCTTT. Protein sequence: CASTQLTTGGAFF.